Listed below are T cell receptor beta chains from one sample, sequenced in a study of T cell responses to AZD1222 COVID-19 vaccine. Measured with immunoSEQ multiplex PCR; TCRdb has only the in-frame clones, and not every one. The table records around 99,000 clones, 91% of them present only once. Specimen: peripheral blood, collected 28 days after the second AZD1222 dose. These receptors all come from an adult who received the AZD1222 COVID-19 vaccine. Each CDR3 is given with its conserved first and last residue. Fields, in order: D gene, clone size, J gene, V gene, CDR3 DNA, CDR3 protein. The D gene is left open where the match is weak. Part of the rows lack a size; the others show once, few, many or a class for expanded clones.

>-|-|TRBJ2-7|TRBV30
TGTGCCTGGACCCCCGGACAAACATACGAGCAGTACTTC
CAWTPGQTYEQYF
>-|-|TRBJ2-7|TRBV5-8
TGTGCCAGCAGCCCAAACTACGAGCAGTACTTC
CASSPNYEQYF
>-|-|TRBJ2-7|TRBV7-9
TGTGCCAGCAGCTTAGGGCAGAACTACGAGCAGTACTTC
CASSLGQNYEQYF
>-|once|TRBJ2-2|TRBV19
TGTGCCAGTAGTATATGGCGCAGGGCCGACACCGGGGAGCTGTTTTTT
CASSIWRRADTGELFF
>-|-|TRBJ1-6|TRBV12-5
TGTGCTAGTGGTTTGGTACTTGGAGGGACGATCCTTCGCTATAATTCACCCCTCCACTTT
CASGLVLGGTILRYNSPLHF
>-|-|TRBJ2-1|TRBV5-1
TGCGCCAGCAGCCAGTCCGGGGCCTACAATGAGCAGTTCTTC
CASSQSGAYNEQFF
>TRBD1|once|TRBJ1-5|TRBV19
TGTGCCAGTACCCGGACAGGGGACGATCAGCCCCAGCATTTT
CASTRTGDDQPQHF
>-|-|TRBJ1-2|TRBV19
TGTGCCAGTAGTATGAACATAGCAACCGCTCCGTCGTGGTATGGCTACACCTTC
CASSMNIATAPSWYGYTF
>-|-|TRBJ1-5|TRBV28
TGTGCCAGCAGAGGAGGGTTTCGCAATCAGCCCCAGCATTTT
CASRGGFRNQPQHF
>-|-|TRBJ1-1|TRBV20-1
TGCAGTGCTCGTGGGACGGTGTACGGAGGGGCTTTCTTT
CSARGTVYGGAFF
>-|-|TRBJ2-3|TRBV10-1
TGCGCCAGCAGTGAAATGGGGAGCACAGATACGCAGTATTTT
CASSEMGSTDTQYF
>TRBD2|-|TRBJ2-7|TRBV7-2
TGTGCCAGCAGCTTTACGGGAGGGCCCCAACACGAGCAGTACTTC
CASSFTGGPQHEQYF
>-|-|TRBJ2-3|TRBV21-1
TGTGCCAGCCCCTGCCACAGGGCAGGGACAGATACGCAGTATTTT
CASPCHRAGTDTQYF
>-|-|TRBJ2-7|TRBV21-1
TGTGCCAGCAGCAGGCCCCTTAGGACAGGGAAGAACGAGCAGTACTTC
CASSRPLRTGKNEQYF
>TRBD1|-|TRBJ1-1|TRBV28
TGTGCCAGCAGTTTATTAGGGACAGGGGAAACTGAAGCTTTCTTT
CASSLLGTGETEAFF
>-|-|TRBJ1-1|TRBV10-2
TGCGCCAGTAGCAAACTGGAAGGGGCTGATGAAGCTTTCTTT
CASSKLEGADEAFF
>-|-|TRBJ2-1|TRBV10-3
TGTGCCATCAGTGAGTCTCCGGCTAGCTCCTACAATGAGCAGTTCTTC
CAISESPASSYNEQFF
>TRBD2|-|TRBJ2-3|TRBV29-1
TGCAGCGTTGGGCTAGCGGGAGGGACAGATACGCAGTATTTT
CSVGLAGGTDTQYF
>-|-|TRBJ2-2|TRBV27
TGTGCCAGCACCAATAAGTGGGGGTCTACCGGGGAGCTGTTTTTT
CASTNKWGSTGELFF
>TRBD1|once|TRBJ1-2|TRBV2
TGTGCCAGCAGGCCGGGACAGCCCAGCGAAAACTATGGCTACACCTTC
CASRPGQPSENYGYTF
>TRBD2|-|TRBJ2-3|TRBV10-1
TGCGCCAGCAGTCAAAGGACTAGCGGGGTCCGCACAGATACGCAGTATTTT
CASSQRTSGVRTDTQYF
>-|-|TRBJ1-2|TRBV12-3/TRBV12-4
TGTGCCAGCAGTTTAGACTACCCGGGGGGCTACACCTTC
CASSLDYPGGYTF
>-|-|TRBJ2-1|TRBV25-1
TGTGCCAGCAGTCCTACACGGGGTAGCGGCTACAATGAGCAGTTCTTC
CASSPTRGSGYNEQFF
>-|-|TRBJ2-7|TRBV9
TGTGCCAGCAGCGTTGACCCTGGGCAGGGGTCCTACGAGCAGTACTTC
CASSVDPGQGSYEQYF
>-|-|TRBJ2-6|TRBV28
TGTGCCAGCAGCCCCGGAGGGTCCGGGGCCAACGTCCTGACTTTC
CASSPGGSGANVLTF
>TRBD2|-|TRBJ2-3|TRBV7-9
TGTGCCAGCAGCTTAGTGCCTAGCGGAGGAGATACGCAGTATTTT
CASSLVPSGGDTQYF
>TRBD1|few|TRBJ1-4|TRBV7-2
TGTGCCAGCAGCTTCGACAGGGGAAATGAAAAACTGTTTTTT
CASSFDRGNEKLFF
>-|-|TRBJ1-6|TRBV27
TGTGCCAGCAGTTTAGTCGGTTCACCCCTCCACTTT
CASSLVGSPLHF
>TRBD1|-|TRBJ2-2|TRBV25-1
TGTGCCAGCAAGGGACAGGGGAACACCGGGGAGCTGTTTTTT
CASKGQGNTGELFF
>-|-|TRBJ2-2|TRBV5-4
TGTGCCAGCAGCTCCCAAACAGGGATAGTTGGCGGGGAGCTGTTTTTT
CASSSQTGIVGGELFF
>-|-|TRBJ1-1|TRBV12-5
TGTGCTAGTGGTTTGAACCACAACACTGAAGCTTTCTTT
CASGLNHNTEAFF
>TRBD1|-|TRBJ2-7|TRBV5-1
TGCGCCAGCAGCTTGGAGGGGGCGGACGAGCAGTACTTC
CASSLEGADEQYF
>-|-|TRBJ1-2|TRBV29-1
TGCAGCGTCTATCCGGGACCCGAAGGGGGTGGCTACACCTTC
CSVYPGPEGGGYTF
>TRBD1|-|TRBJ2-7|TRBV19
TGTGCCAGTAGCCCCGGGACAGGCGATTACTACGAGCAGTACTTC
CASSPGTGDYYEQYF
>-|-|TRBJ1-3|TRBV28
TGTGCCAGCAGTTTGAGGCGGATCTCTGGAAACACCATATATTTT
CASSLRRISGNTIYF
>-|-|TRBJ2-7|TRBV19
TGTGCCAGTAGTATAAGGCTCGAAGGGGCCGAGCAGTACTTC
CASSIRLEGAEQYF
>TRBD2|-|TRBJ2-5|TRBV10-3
TGTGCCATCAGTGAAAGGGCTAGCGGGAGTCAAGAGACCCAGTACTTC
CAISERASGSQETQYF
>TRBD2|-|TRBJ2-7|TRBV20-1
TGCAGTGCTAGTAGGGAGACTAGCGGGAGTTACGAGCAGTACTTC
CSASRETSGSYEQYF
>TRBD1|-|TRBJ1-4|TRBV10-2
TGCGCCAGCAGTGAAGGGACAGGGGGCTTTGGTGAAAAACTGTTTTTT
CASSEGTGGFGEKLFF
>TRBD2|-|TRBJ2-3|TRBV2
TGTGCCAGCAGTGGACTAGCGGCCACAGATACGCAGTATTTT
CASSGLAATDTQYF
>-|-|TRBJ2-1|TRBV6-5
TGTGCCAGCCAGGGTTGGGGTGAGCAGTTCTTC
CASQGWGEQFF
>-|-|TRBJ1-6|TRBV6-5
TGTGCCAGCAGTTTCTCCTGGGGAGAGGGGAATTCACCCCTCCACTTT
CASSFSWGEGNSPLHF
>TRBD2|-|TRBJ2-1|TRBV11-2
TGTGCCAGCAGCTTGTTAGCGGGGAATGAGCAGTTCTTC
CASSLLAGNEQFF
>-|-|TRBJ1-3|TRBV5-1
TGCGCCAGCAGCACGTTAGATTCATTGGGAAACACCATATATTTT
CASSTLDSLGNTIYF
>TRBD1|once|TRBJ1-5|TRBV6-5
TGTGCCAGCAGTATGGACAGGCCCCATCAGCCCCAGCATTTT
CASSMDRPHQPQHF
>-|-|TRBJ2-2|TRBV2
TGTGCCAGCAGTAAGAACACCGGGGAGCTGTTTTTT
CASSKNTGELFF
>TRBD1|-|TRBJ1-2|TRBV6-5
TGTGCCAGCTGGACAGGGGGGAGGGGTGGCTACACCTTC
CASWTGGRGGYTF
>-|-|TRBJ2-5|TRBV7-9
TGTGCCAGCAGCTTGGCCCAAGAGACCCAGTACTTC
CASSLAQETQYF